This record looks at one T cell receptor beta chain sequence and its context. Its antigen remains unknown. The repertoire was sequenced with immunoSEQ multiplex PCR; TCRdb's copy has only in-frame clones and lacks some. The table has about 150,000 clones, approximately 91% seen once; the top ten hold just under 2%. The sample comes from a study of T cell responses to AZD1222 COVID-19 vaccine. Deletions cut 5 bases from V and 3 bases from J, with 8 bases between. Per the germline V gene, CDR1 is SEHNR and CDR2 is FQNEAQ (reference sequence). This CDR3 is 13 amino acids long. Whole-study results and caveats: Baseline testing showed seropositivity in only five or six AZD1222 recipients. A mostly white British donor set with more females was recruited, and clonal diversity was possibly underestimated. Unmutated variant regions are reportedly targeted by nearly half of spike-specific TCRs. Vaccine-associated CD4 TCRs spanned spike, dominant at 160-218 and 743-854.

The source of this sequence is an adult who received the AZD1222 COVID-19 vaccine. The chain is built from TRBV7-9 and TRBJ2-4; no firm D call. The sample consisted of peripheral blood, taken 28 days after the second AZD1222 dose. The CDR3 reads CASSPPGKNIQYF. The CDR3 bases are TGTGCCAGCAGCCCCCCCGGCAAAAACATTCAGTACTTC.